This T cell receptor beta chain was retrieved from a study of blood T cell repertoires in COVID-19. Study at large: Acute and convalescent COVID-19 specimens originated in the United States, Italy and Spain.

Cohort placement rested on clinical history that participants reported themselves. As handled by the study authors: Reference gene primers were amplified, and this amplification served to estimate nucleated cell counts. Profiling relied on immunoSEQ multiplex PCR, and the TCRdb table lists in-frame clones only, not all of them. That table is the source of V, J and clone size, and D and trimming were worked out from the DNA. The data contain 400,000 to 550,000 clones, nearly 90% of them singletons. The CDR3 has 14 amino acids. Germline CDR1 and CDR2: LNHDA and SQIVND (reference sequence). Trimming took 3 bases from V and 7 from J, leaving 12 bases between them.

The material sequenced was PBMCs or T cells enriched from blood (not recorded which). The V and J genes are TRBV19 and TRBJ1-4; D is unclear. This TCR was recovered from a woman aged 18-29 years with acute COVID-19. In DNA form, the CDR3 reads TGTGCCAGTAGTATGCAACAACGGGGTGAAAAACTGTTTTTT. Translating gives CASSMQQRGEKLFF.